The clone carrying this TCR beta chain came up a few times. Its specificity is unknown. Each donor's blood draw was approximately 10 milliliters of peripheral blood. A minimum of 6 micrograms of total RNA was extracted per sample. Then a second PCR, running roughly 7 to 11 cycles, was carried out with a sample-barcoded 5' primer and a J-beta primer mix. Each CDR3 protein gets one entry after TCRdb re-called the 5' RACE reads with MiXCR. The table records hundreds of thousands of distinct CDR3 sequences, around 45% of them present only once. These data come from a study of blood T cells in healthy people across ages. CDR3 size: 16 residues. Germline V CDR1 and CDR2: MNHEY, SVGAGI. General observations from the study: Possibly confounding the expanded clonotype changes was the fact that donor CMV status was unknown.

The source material was blood. This sequence joins TRBV6-5 and TRBJ2-7; 8 bases map to TRBD1. The DNA end lines up better with TRBJ2-5; the J call may be wrong. The clonotype originates from a woman between 55 and 75 years old in good health. CDR3 sequence: CASSYRSGQGVETQYF. As DNA, the CDR3 is TGTGCCAGCAGTTACCGTTCCGGACAGGGTGTGGAGACCCAGTACTTC.